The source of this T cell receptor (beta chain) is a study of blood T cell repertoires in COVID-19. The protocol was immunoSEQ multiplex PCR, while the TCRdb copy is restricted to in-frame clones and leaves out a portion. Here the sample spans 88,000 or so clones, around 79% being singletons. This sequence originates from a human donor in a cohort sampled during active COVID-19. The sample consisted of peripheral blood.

CDR3 protein: CASSPLQGGTGELFF. For the CDR3, the DNA is TGTGCCAGCAGCCCCCTTCAGGGGGGCACCGGGGAGCTGTTTTTT. The chain uses TRBV7-6 and TRBJ2-2; a possible D gene is TRBD1 (7 bases). V was cut by 5 bases and J by 4 bases, with 14 bases left in between. This CDR3 has 15 residues. The germline gives CDR1 SGHVS, CDR2 FNYEAQ.